Here is one T cell receptor beta chain with its context. These data come from a study of blood T cell repertoires in COVID-19. Study background: The cDNA or gDNA used as material had been derived from T cells, B-cell-depleted T cells, or PBMCs.

The V and J ends lost 3 bases and 5 bases respectively, with 10 bases between them. The CDR3 is made up of 13 amino acids. CDR1 and CDR2 from the germline V gene are MGHDK and SYGVNS. Participants' reported clinical history set cohort assignment. Recovered Cohort 3 donors showed two negative PCRs, clearance, or symptom resolution. This table comes from immunoSEQ multiplex PCR, and its TCRdb copy is limited to in-frame clones, with some not included. Found here are about 300,000 clones, around 85% of them singletons; the top ten hold 2.5% to 3%. This TCR was recovered from a woman aged 50 to 60 who had recovered from COVID-19. The J gene is TRBJ1-1, the V gene TRBV25-1, with D possibly matching TRBD1 (6 bases). Material: PBMCs or T cells enriched from blood (not recorded which). CDR3 in amino acids: CASSDRTGTEAFF. The CDR3, as DNA: TGTGCCAGCAGTGACCGTACAGGGACTGAAGCTTTCTTT. Filled out from reference TRBV25-1 and TRBJ1-1, the complete variable domain reads EADIYQTPRYLVIGTGKKITLECSQTMGHDKMYWYQQDPGMELHLIHYSYGVNSTEKGDLSSESTVSRIRTEHFPLTLESARPSHTSQYLCASSDRTGTEAFFGQGTRLTVV.